Below, 18 T cell receptor beta chains from the same sample are listed, as sequenced in a study of Ad26.COV2.S vaccination and SARS-CoV-2 variants. Treatment: about 20 received Ad26.COV2.S at low or high dose, single or two shots; a few received placebo; per-sample allocation not given. Sampling occurred on day 63 after the first vaccine or placebo injection. Assay: immunoSEQ multiplex PCR; the TCRdb copy retains only in-frame clones and omits some. The sample gives about 350,000 clones, 80% to 90% of which show up once; approximately 5% is in the top ten. The sample here was peripheral blood, taken in a trial of Ad26.COV2.S vaccine versus placebo. The receptors stem from a person between 18 and 65 years old who received the Ad26.COV2.S COVID-19 vaccine or a placebo.

The rearrangement uses TRBV28 and TRBJ2-3, with 14 bases lining up with TRBD2. The CDR3 has 18 residues. Unmatched junction bases numbered 12, after V lost 6 bases and J lost 4 bases. Germline V gene lookup returns CDR1 MDHEN and CDR2 SYDVKM. CDR3 in amino acids: CASSGQETSGRDADTQYF. The CDR3 nucleotides read TGTGCCAGCAGCGGCCAGGAGACTAGCGGGAGGGACGCAGATACGCAGTATTTT.

V is TRBV4-3 and J is TRBJ1-2; unclear D gene. CDR1 LGHNA and CDR2 YSLEER come from the germline V gene. V lost 1 base and J lost 0, with 9 bases in between. The CDR3 totals 15 residues. The CDR3 DNA follows: TGCGCCAGCAGCCAAGCTCGGGCAGCTAACTATGGCTACACCTTC. Protein product: CASSQARAANYGYTF.

The chain links TRBV12-3 or TRBV12-4 to TRBJ2-2; TRBD2 agrees at 10 bases. After removal of 7 bases from V and 6 bases from J, the junction contained 2 bases not matched to a gene. The CDR3 spans 13 residues. The DNA of the CDR3 is TGTGCCAGCACCCTAGCGGGAGCCGGGGAGCTGTTTTTT. This translates into CASTLAGAGELFF.

The rearrangement links TRBV7-2 to TRBJ1-6, with 8 bases fitting TRBD1. This CDR3 comprises 17 residues. The germline gives CDR1 SGHTA, CDR2 FQGNSA. J was trimmed by 6 bases and V by 1 base; bases with no gene match: 8. The CDR3 nucleotides read TGTGCCAGCAGCTTAGGTGCAGGGGGCGCGACTAATTCACCCCTCCACTTT. Translation: CASSLGAGGATNSPLHF.

J is TRBJ1-2 and V is TRBV19, with D perhaps TRBD1 (6 bases). The V end lost 4 bases, the J end lost 4 bases, and 25 bases lay between the germline ends. CDR3 length: 18 residues. Germline V CDR1 and CDR2: LNHDA, SQIVND (reference sequence). CDR3 sequence (DNA): TGTGCCAGTAGTACCCAAGGGGGTCGGGCAGGAACATTCTATGGCTACACCTTC. It translates to CASSTQGGRAGTFYGYTF. Full variable domain (remainder filled in from reference TRBV19 and TRBJ1-2): DGGITQSPKYLFRKEGQNVTLSCEQNLNHDAMYWYRQDPGQGLRLIYYSQIVNDFQKGDIAEGYSVSREKKESFPLTVTSAQKNPTAFYLCASSTQGGRAGTFYGYTFGSGTRLTVV.

V gene TRBV5-4 combines with J gene TRBJ1-1; possible D gene TRBD1, 5 bases. Germline-derived CDR1 and CDR2 are SGHNT and YYREEE (reference sequence). The CDR3 contains 15 residues. Trimming took off 1 base at V and 3 bases at J, with 13 bases between the two ends. The CDR3 spells CASSLSRGRDTEAFF. The CDR3, as DNA: TGTGCCAGCAGCTTGTCAAGGGGCAGGGACACTGAAGCTTTCTTT.

The rearrangement joins TRBV6-5 to TRBJ2-5; possibly TRBD1 or TRBD2 for D (5 bases each). V shed 7 bases and J shed 5 bases, with 20 bases lying between them. Germline V gene lookup returns CDR1 MNHEY and CDR2 SVGAGI. This CDR3 is built from 15 residues. DNA for the CDR3: TGTGCCAGCATGCTAAGGGGCCGGGGTGGTGAGACCCAGTACTTC. Translating it yields CASMLRGRGGETQYF.

The gene calls are TRBV3-1 (or the pseudogene TRBV3-2) and TRBJ1-2; the D gene is possibly TRBD1 (5 bases). There are 13 residues in the CDR3. Germline V gene lookup returns CDR1 LGHDT and CDR2 YNNKEL (reference sequence). The V end was cut by 4 bases, the J end by 4 bases, with 10 bases between. CDR3 sequence (DNA): TGTGCCAGCAGCCGGCAGGGAGGCTATGGCTACACCTTC. Protein product: CASSRQGGYGYTF.

The V call is TRBV20-1, the J call TRBJ2-5; 8 positions agree with TRBD2. V trimming: 3 bases; J trimming: 1 base; junction bases outside the gene matches: 4. The CDR3 contains 14 residues. From germline, CDR1 is DFQATT and CDR2 SNEGSKA (reference sequence). The CDR3 sequence is CSASHGRAQETQYF. The CDR3 DNA reads TGCAGTGCTAGTCACGGGAGGGCCCAAGAGACCCAGTACTTC.

This clone was detected only once. V gene TRBV18 combines with J gene TRBJ1-5; maybe TRBD1 (6 bases). CDR3 length equals 13 residues. Per the germline V gene, CDR1 is KGHSH and CDR2 is LQKENI. The V end was cut by 6 bases, the J end by 4 bases, with 10 bases between. The CDR3 DNA reads as TGTGCCAGCTCCGGACAGATTAATCAGCCCCAGCATTTT. Protein sequence: CASSGQINQPQHF.

The V call is TRBV19, the J call TRBJ1-5; weak D call: TRBD1 (6 bases). V shed 4 bases and J shed 5 bases, with 24 bases lying between them. The CDR3 loop spans 18 amino acids. Germline V gene data show CDR1 as LNHDA and CDR2 as SQIVND (reference sequence). CDR3 region: CASSSPRGGRGIHQPQHF. The CDR3 region has the DNA TGTGCCAGTAGTAGCCCCCGAGGGGGGCGCGGGATCCATCAGCCCCAGCATTTT.

The chain recombines TRBV7-8 with TRBJ2-2; no reliable D call. The CDR3 loop spans 15 amino acids. The germline gives CDR1 SGHVS, CDR2 FQNEAQ. Between the trimmed V and J ends, which lost 2 bases and 1 base, there was a span of 8 bases. This CDR3 is CASSLWTMNTGELFF. The CDR3 nucleotides are TGTGCCAGCAGCTTATGGACGATGAACACCGGGGAGCTGTTTTTT.

CDR3 bases: TGTGCCAGCTCCCCCCGGGGGCCGGGGGGTGAAAAACTGTTTTTT. It yields the protein CASSPRGPGGEKLFF. The gene calls are TRBV27 and TRBJ1-4; tentative D call: TRBD1 (6 bases). Trimming left V 8 bases short and J 7 bases short, with 20 bases between. CDR1 and CDR2 (germline): MNHEY, SMNVEV (reference sequence). The length of the CDR3 is 15 residues.

The gene calls are TRBV6-5 and TRBJ1-2, with 8 nucleotides matching TRBD1. The V and J ends lost 8 bases and 5 bases, in that order; junction bases with no gene match: 10. The CDR3 extends over 14 amino acids. CDR1 is MNHEY and CDR2 is SVGAGI in the germline V gene. This chain's CDR3 is CASGTGQARYGYTF. In nucleotides, the CDR3 is TGTGCCAGCGGAACGGGACAGGCCCGATATGGCTACACCTTC.

Turning to this clone: The same CDR3 arises from other DNA sequences in this sample as well. The chain is built from TRBV5-1 and TRBJ1-4, with 7 positions matching TRBD1. The V gene end was trimmed by 2 bases and the J gene end by 8 bases; junction bases not matched to a gene: 6. The CDR3 loop spans 14 amino acids. Germline-derived CDR1 and CDR2 are SGHRS and YFSETQ. CDR3 sequence: CASSLTGVDEKLFF. In DNA, the CDR3 is TGCGCCAGCAGCTTAACAGGGGTGGACGAAAAACTGTTTTTT.

The chain carries TRBV5-1 and TRBJ2-2, with 10 bases identical to TRBD2. From germline, CDR1 is SGHRS and CDR2 YFSETQ. With V trimmed by 2 bases and J by 3 bases, 1 base remained unmatched. The CDR3 spans 15 residues. Written as DNA, the CDR3 is TGCGCCAGCAGCTTCACTAGCGGGGACACCGGGGAGCTGTTTTTT. It encodes CASSFTSGDTGELFF.

The rearrangement uses TRBV2 and TRBJ1-2; D is undetermined. Germline V gene sequence: CDR1 SNHLY, CDR2 FYNNEI. The CDR3 has 13 residues. Trimming removed 7 bases from V and 2 bases from J, with 11 bases in between. The CDR3 sequence is CASISRLNYGYTF. The DNA for the CDR3 is TGTGCCAGCATATCCAGGCTAAACTATGGCTACACCTTC.

This chain connects TRBV11-2 to TRBJ1-2; no firm D call. V was clipped by 5 bases and J by 2 bases, with 9 bases between them. The CDR3 totals 13 residues. The V gene's germline CDR1 is SGHAT and CDR2 FQNNGV. DNA of the CDR3: TGTGCCAGCAGCCCCATACCAAACTATGGCTACACCTTC. It is translated as CASSPIPNYGYTF.